This entry features one T cell receptor (beta chain) sequence. Antigen unknown. The record originates from a study of shared clonotypes between healthy human individuals. On the study more broadly: Plates per donor: three CD4 naive, three CD4 memory, two CD8 naive, one CD8 memory. Study conclusions and caveats: Clonotypes shared by all four sorted-subset donors had higher generation probabilities than non-shared clonotypes. On the whole, naive subsets had larger estimated richness than memory subsets had.

The run depth of the assay was deep. Sequencing used immunoSEQ multiplex PCR; TCRdb keeps in-frame clones, though not all of them. The sample carries millions of clones, 95% recorded once. V gave up 6 bases and J gave up 9 bases, with 15 bases separating them. Germline CDR1 ENHRY, CDR2 SYGVKD. This CDR3 spans 13 amino acids. The receptor was derived from a man between 18 and 35 years old in good health. Source material: naive CD4+ T cells sorted from blood. The subset: CD45RA+ positively selected. This rearrangement joins TRBV10-3 to TRBJ2-1; the D gene is possibly TRBD2 (5 bases). The CDR3 region has the DNA TGTGCCATCAGAGCCGGCCAAACTAGTGAGCAGTTCTTC. Translation: CAIRAGQTSEQFF.